This note documents a single T cell receptor (beta chain) sequence. The data are from a study of blood T cell repertoires in COVID-19. Profiling relied on immunoSEQ multiplex PCR, and the TCRdb table lists in-frame clones only, not all of them. The sample carries around 500,000 clones, around 89% recorded once. Trimming removed 6 bases from V and 1 base from J; junction bases left unmatched: 5. Germline CDR1 and CDR2: LGHDT and YNNKEL (reference sequence). CDR3 length: 15 residues. The chain links TRBV3-1 (or the pseudogene TRBV3-2) to TRBJ2-1; TRBD2 matches at 8 bases. The sample taken for sequencing was PBMCs or T cells enriched from blood (not recorded which). This clonotype originated in a woman in her thirties or forties who had recovered from COVID-19. The CDR3 nucleotides are TGTGCCAGCAGTAAAAGCGGGAGTTCCTACAATGAGCAGTTCTTC. This gives the protein CASSKSGSSYNEQFF.